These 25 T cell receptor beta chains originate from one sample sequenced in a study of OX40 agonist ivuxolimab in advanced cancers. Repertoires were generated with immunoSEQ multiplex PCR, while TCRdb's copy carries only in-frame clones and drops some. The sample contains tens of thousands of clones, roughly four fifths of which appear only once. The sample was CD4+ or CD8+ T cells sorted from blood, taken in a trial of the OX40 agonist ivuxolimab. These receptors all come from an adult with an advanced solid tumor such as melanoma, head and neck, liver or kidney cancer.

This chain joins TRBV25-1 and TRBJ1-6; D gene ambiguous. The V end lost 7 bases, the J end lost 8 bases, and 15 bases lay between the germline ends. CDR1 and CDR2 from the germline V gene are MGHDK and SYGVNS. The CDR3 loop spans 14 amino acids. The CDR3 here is CASKDQGKDSPLHF. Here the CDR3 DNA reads TGTGCCAGCAAAGATCAAGGGAAGGATTCACCCCTCCACTTT.

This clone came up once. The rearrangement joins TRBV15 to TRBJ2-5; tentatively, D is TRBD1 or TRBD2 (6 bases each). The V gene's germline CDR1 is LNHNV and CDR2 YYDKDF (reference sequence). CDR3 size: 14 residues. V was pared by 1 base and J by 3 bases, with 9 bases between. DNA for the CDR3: TGTGCCACCAGCAGAGGGAGGGGGGAAGAGACCCAGTACTTC. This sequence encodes CATSRGRGEETQYF.

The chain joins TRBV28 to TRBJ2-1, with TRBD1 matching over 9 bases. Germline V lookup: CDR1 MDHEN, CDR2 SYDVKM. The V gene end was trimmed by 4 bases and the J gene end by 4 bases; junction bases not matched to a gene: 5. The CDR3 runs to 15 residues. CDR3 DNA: TGTGCCAGCAGTTCGGCGGGACAGGGATACAATGAGCAGTTCTTC. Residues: CASSSAGQGYNEQFF.

CDR3 DNA: TGTGCCAGTAGCTCCACCGGGACGGGAATTCAAGAGACCCAGTACTTC. Translation: CASSSTGTGIQETQYF. The chain couples TRBV19 to TRBJ2-5; D assignment may be TRBD1 or TRBD2 (5 bases each). V gave up 6 bases and J gave up 2 bases, with 19 bases separating them. The CDR3 runs 16 residues. Germline CDR1 LNHDA, CDR2 SQIVND (reference sequence). Full variable domain (remainder filled in from reference TRBV19 and TRBJ2-5): DGGITQSPKYLFRKEGQNVTLSCEQNLNHDAMYWYRQDPGQGLRLIYYSQIVNDFQKGDIAEGYSVSREKKESFPLTVTSAQKNPTAFYLCASSSTGTGIQETQYFGPGTRLLVL.

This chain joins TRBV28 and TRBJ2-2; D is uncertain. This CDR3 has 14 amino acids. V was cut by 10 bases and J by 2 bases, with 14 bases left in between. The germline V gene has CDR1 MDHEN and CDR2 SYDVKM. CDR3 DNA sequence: TGTGCCACCTGGACGCCAGACAACACCGGGGAGCTGTTTTTT. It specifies CATWTPDNTGELFF.

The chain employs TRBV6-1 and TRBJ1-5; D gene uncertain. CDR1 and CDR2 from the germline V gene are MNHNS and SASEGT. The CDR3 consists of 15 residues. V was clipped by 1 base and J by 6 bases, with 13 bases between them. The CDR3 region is CASSEVGGRGQPQHF. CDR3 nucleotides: TGTGCCAGCAGTGAAGTTGGAGGGAGAGGTCAGCCCCAGCATTTT.

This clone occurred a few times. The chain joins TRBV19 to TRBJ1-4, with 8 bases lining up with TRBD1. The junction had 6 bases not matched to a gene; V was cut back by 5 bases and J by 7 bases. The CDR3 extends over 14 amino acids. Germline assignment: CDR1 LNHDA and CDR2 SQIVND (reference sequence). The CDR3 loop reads CASSLRGLGEKLFF. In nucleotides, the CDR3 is TGTGCCAGTAGTCTCAGGGGGCTCGGTGAAAAACTGTTTTTT.

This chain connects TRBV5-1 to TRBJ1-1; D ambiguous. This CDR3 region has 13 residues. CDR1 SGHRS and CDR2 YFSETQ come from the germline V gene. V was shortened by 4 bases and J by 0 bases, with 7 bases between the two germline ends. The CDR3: CASSQGMNTEAFF. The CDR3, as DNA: TGCGCCAGCAGCCAAGGTATGAACACTGAAGCTTTCTTT.

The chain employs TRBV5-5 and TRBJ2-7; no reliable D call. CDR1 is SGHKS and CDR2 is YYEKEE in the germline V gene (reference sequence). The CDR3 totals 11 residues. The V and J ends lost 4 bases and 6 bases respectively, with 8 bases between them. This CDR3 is CASSAEIEQYF. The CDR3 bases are TGTGCCAGCAGCGCAGAGATCGAGCAGTACTTC.

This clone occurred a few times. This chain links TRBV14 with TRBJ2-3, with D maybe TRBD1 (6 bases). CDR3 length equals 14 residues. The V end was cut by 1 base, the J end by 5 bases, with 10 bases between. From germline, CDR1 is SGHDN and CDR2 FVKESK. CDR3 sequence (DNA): TGTGCCAGCAGCCAAGGGGGGCGCAGAGATACGCAGTATTTT. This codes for CASSQGGRRDTQYF.

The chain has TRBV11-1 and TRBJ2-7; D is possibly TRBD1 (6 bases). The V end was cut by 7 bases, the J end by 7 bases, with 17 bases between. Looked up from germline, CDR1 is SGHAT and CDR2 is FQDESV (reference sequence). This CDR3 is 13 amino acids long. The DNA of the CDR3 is TGTGCCAGCACCACCGGGACACGAGGGGAGCAGTACTTC. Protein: CASTTGTRGEQYF.

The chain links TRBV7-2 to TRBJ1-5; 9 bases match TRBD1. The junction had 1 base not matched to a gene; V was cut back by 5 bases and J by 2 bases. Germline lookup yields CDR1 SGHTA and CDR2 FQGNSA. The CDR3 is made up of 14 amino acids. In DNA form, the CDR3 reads TGTGCCAGCAGCCGGGACAGGGGCAATCAGCCCCAGCATTTT. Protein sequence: CASSRDRGNQPQHF.

CDR3 sequence reads: CASSYLAGGRETQYF. DNA for the CDR3: TGTGCCAGCAGTTACCTGGCCGGGGGGCGCGAGACCCAGTACTTC. This sequence joins TRBV27 and TRBJ2-5; maybe TRBD2 (7 bases). The CDR3 totals 15 residues. Looked up from germline, CDR1 is MNHEY and CDR2 is SMNVEV (reference sequence). Trimming pared 4 bases from V and 5 bases from J, leaving 17 bases between.

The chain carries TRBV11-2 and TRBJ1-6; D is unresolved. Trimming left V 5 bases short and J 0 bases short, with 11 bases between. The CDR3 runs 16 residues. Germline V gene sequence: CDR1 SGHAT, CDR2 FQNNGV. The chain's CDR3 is CASSRERSSYNSPLHF. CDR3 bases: TGTGCCAGCAGCCGTGAGCGGAGCTCCTATAATTCACCCCTCCACTTT.

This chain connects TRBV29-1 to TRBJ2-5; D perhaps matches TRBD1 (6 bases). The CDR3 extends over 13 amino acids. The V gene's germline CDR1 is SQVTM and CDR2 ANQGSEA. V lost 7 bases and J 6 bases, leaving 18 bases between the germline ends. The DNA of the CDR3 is TGCAGCGCCAAGACAGGCCAGTCGAAGACCCAGTACTTC. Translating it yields CSAKTGQSKTQYF. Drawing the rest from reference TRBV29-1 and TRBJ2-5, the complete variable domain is SAVISQKPSRDICQRGTSLTIQCQVDSQVTMMFWYRQQPGQSLTLIATANQGSEATYESGFVIDKFPISRPNLTFSTLTVSNMSPEDSSIYLCSAKTGQSKTQYFGPGTRLLVL.

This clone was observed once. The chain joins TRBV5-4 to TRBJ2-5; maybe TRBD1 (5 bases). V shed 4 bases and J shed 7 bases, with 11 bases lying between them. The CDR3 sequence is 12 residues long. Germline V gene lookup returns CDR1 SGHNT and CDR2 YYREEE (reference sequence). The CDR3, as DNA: TGTGCCAGCAGCAACGACAGAGGGACCCAGTACTTC. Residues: CASSNDRGTQYF.

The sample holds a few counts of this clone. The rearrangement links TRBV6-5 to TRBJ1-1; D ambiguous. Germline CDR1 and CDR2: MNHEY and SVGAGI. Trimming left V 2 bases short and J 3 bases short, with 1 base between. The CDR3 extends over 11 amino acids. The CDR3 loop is CASSYDTEAFF. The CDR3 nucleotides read TGTGCCAGCAGTTACGACACTGAAGCTTTCTTT.

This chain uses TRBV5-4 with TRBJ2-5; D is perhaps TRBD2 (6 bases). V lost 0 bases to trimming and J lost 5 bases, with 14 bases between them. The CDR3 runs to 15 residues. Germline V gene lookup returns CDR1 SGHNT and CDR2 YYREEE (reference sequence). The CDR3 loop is CASSLANGAGETQYF. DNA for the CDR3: TGTGCCAGCAGCTTGGCCAACGGGGCGGGGGAGACCCAGTACTTC.

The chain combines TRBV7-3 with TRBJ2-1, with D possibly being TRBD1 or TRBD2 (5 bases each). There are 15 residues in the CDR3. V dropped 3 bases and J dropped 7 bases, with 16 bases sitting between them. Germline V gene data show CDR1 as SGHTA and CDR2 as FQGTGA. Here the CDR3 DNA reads TGTGCCAGCAGCTTTGGTCAGGGAGACGTAAATGAGCAGTTCTTC. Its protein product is CASSFGQGDVNEQFF.

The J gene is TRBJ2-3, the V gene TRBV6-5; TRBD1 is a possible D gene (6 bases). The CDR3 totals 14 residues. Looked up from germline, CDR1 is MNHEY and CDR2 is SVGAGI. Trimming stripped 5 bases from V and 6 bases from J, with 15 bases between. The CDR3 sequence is CASSRFQGTDTQYF. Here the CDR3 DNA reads TGTGCCAGCAGTCGTTTCCAGGGGACCGATACGCAGTATTTT.

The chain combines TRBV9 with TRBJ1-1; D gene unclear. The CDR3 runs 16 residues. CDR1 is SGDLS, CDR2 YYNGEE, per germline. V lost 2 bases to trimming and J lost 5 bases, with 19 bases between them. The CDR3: CASSVSGSVGYTEAFF. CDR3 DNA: TGTGCCAGCAGCGTTTCCGGGTCTGTGGGTTATACTGAAGCTTTCTTT.

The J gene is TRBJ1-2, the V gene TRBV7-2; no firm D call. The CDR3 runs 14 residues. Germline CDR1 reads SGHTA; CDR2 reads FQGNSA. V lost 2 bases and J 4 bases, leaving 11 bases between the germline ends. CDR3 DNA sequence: TGTGCCAGCAGCTTACACGGGCAGCCCTATGGCTACACCTTC. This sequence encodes CASSLHGQPYGYTF.

The CDR3 sequence: CAGVRQGRIWDTQYF. The CDR3 bases are TGTGCCGGAGTCCGACAGGGGAGGATATGGGATACGCAGTATTTT. The chain is built from TRBV27 and TRBJ2-3; 8 nucleotides line up with TRBD1. The ends lost 11 bases at V and 6 bases at J; junction bases unmatched: 16. The CDR3 has 15 amino acids. From germline, CDR1 is MNHEY and CDR2 SMNVEV (reference sequence).

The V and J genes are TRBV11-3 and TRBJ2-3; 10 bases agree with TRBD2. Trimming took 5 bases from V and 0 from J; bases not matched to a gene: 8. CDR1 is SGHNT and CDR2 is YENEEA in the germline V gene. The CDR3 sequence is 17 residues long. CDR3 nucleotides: TGTGCCAGCAGCCTAGGACGTAGCGGGGGGAGCACAGATACGCAGTATTTT. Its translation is CASSLGRSGGSTDTQYF.

CDR3 sequence reads: CASSVGSRGSSGNTIYF. The CDR3 DNA follows: TGTGCCAGCAGCGTAGGGTCCAGGGGTAGCTCTGGAAACACCATATATTTT. The chain employs TRBV9 and TRBJ1-3; TRBD1 might be the D (6 bases). The V end was cut by 0 bases, the J end by 0 bases, with 13 bases between. The CDR3 runs to 17 residues. Germline V gene lookup returns CDR1 SGDLS and CDR2 YYNGEE.